The T cell receptor beta chain under discussion was sequenced for a study of T-cell memory formation after mild COVID-19. The overall study: TCR clustering was largely donor specific.

CDR1 is MNHNS, CDR2 SASEGT, per germline. There are 15 residues in the CDR3. The germline V and J ends were trimmed by 4 bases and 4 bases, with 16 bases remaining between them. Notes on the study in general: Mostly located in CM and EM were contracting CD4+ clones, with contracting CD8+ clones located in EMRA.

Each CDR3 protein is one row after TCRdb ran MiXCR on the 5' RACE reads. Of about 400,000 distinct CDR3 sequences detected, under 20% appear once; the ten largest clones hold about a fifth. This clonotype appeared a few times. Its specificity is unknown. Sequencing was carried out using PBMCs or a T cell subset sorted from them (not recorded which). This clonotype was obtained from a man between 18 and 29 years old who had mild COVID-19 (a few samples of this study predate the infection). Cell type and time point are not known. The chain carries TRBV6-1 and TRBJ2-5, with D maybe TRBD2 (5 bases). CDR3 protein: CASSVAGPWRETQYF. The DNA of the CDR3 is TGTGCCAGCAGTGTCGCGGGTCCGTGGAGAGAGACCCAGTACTTC.